These T cell receptor beta chains were read from a single sample in a study of PD-L1 blockade in urothelial cancer. The data were produced by immunoSEQ multiplex PCR, yet TCRdb's version contains in-frame clones alone and is incomplete. In the table there are 35,000 to 40,000 clones, approximately 92% of which are singletons. The sequences come from PBMCs, collected around atezolizumab (anti-PD-L1) treatment. These receptors all come from a man aged 65 to 85 with urothelial cancer. Both conserved end residues are trimmed from each CDR3.

>TRBJ1-1|TRBV28
ASSTLVQLTEAF
>TRBJ1-1|TRBV20-1
SASGPAAF
>TRBJ2-4|TRBV7-8
ASSSRAWRSGETKNIQY
>TRBJ2-5|TRBV19
ASSIDPRETQY
>TRBJ2-1|TRBV5-1
ASSLGLAGALNEQF
>TRBJ2-7|TRBV2
ASKGLYFSYEQY
>TRBJ2-7|TRBV27
ASSWAPGPSYEQY
>TRBJ2-5|TRBV28
ASSGTGRETQY
>TRBJ1-2|TRBV5-4
ASSRTGSYGYT
>TRBJ2-1|TRBV4-1
ASSQDPGRGQVNEQF
>TRBJ2-1|TRBV7-2
ASSYAPGQIYNEQF
>TRBJ2-3|TRBV30
AWSLRGRDTQY
>TRBJ2-1|TRBV27
ASSLLAGGPWNEQF
>TRBJ2-6|TRBV28
ASSFGRGRVTGANVLT
>TRBJ1-6|TRBV5-1
ASSLVASSSSPLH
>TRBJ2-3|TRBV19
ASSPRTSVLDTQY
>TRBJ2-2|TRBV27
ASSLSASGYDTGELF
>TRBJ2-5|TRBV19
ASSPGLRKETQY
>TRBJ1-4|TRBV18
ASSRDRERNEKLF
>TRBJ2-5|TRBV28
ASSWGTGNQETQY
>TRBJ2-1|TRBV10-2
ASSGTGGESYNEQF
>TRBJ2-1|TRBV5-4
ASSSQTSLFGTEQF
>TRBJ1-5|TRBV6-1
ATGETGQINQPQH
>TRBJ2-1|TRBV10-2
ASSYYGEQF
>TRBJ2-5|TRBV28
ASSRPGQGTSGAGETQY
>TRBJ2-7|TRBV5-1
ASSPGQGFSGYEQY
>TRBJ1-5|TRBV27
ASSRTTNQPQH
>TRBJ2-1|TRBV2
ASSRRTSNTAAAVF
>TRBJ2-1|TRBV5-6
ASTSYRAYNEQF
>TRBJ2-3|TRBV27
ASSFYYTDTQY
>TRBJ1-2|TRBV19
ASSPGHPYGYT
>TRBJ2-3|TRBV5-5
ASSLRLAGGLGTDTQY
>TRBJ2-7|TRBV6-5
ASSYDIPGQGVGQY
>TRBJ1-4|TRBV21-1
ASSKGTGVTLF
>TRBJ2-5|TRBV5-1
ASSSDRAQETQY
>TRBJ2-2|TRBV18
ASSPSLTGELF
>TRBJ1-6|TRBV6-1
ASGERQGERSPLH
>TRBJ1-2|TRBV28
ASSGFLTVFRGYT
>TRBJ1-2|TRBV4-2
ASSPRGESGYT
>TRBJ1-1|TRBV29-1
SATGQARATEAF
>TRBJ2-1|TRBV10-3
ATRTSGPLYNEQF
>TRBJ2-5|TRBV15
ATSRDAGASRGKETQY
>TRBJ1-1|TRBV5-4
ASSSRDRGGTEAF
>TRBJ1-5|TRBV4-1
ASSQETRFLALGNQPQH
>TRBJ2-7|TRBV6-1
ASKNRDRDYEQY
>TRBJ2-7|TRBV9
ASSVGAETYEQY
>TRBJ1-2|TRBV6-6
ASSYGRNYGYT
>TRBJ1-1|TRBV5-1
ASSLGRDRGDTEAF